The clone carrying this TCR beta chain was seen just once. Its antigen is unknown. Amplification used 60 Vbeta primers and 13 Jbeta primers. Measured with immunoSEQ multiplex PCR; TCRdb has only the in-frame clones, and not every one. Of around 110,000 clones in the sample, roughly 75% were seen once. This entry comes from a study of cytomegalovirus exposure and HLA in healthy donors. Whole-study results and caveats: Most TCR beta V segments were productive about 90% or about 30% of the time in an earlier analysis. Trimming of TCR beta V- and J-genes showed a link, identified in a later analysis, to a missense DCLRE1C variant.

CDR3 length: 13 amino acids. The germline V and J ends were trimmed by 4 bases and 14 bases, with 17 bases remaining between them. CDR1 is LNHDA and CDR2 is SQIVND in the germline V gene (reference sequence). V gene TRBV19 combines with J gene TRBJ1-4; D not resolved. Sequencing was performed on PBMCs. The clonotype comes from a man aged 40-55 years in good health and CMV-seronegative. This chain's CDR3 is CASSTTGVGILFF. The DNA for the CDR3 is TGTGCCAGTAGTACAACCGGGGTCGGGATCCTGTTTTTT.